This T cell receptor beta chain was sequenced during a study of blood T cell repertoires in COVID-19. Study-level background: Specimens from acute and convalescent COVID-19 originated in the United States, Italy and Spain.

Profiling relied on immunoSEQ multiplex PCR, and the TCRdb table lists in-frame clones only, not all of them. The table has around 150,000 clones, more than 70% seen once. The CDR3 consists of 14 residues. With 7 bases clipped from V and 4 bases from J, the junction kept 7 bases outside the gene matches. In germline, CDR1 is MNHEY, CDR2 SVGAGI. The receptor was isolated from a woman aged 45-65 years with acute or convalescent COVID-19. What was sequenced was peripheral blood. V usage is TRBV6-5 and J usage is TRBJ1-1; 9 bases agree with TRBD1. CDR3 bases: TGTGCCAGCACCAAAGGACAGGGGATCACTGAAGCTTTCTTT. Its translation is CASTKGQGITEAFF.